The 26 T cell receptor beta chains below come from one sample, sequenced in a study of technical replicates of blood from several donors. Produced via immunoSEQ multiplex PCR; TCRdb's table is partial and in-frame only. The data show tens of thousands of clones, 75% to 95% seen once. Sequenced sample: T cells isolated from PBMCs. These receptors came from a human donor in good health. Some clones in this sample may be carry-over from other donors' samples.

The chain carries TRBV6-6 and TRBJ2-7, with 7 bases matching TRBD1. The V and J ends lost 4 bases and 4 bases, in that order; junction bases with no gene match: 7. Germline CDR1 is MNHNY and CDR2 is SVGAGI (reference sequence). The CDR3 has 14 amino acids. The CDR3 DNA reads TGTGCCAGCAGTTCCTTCGGGACAGTGTACGAGCAGTACTTC. Translated: CASSSFGTVYEQYF.

V usage is TRBV6-5 and J usage is TRBJ1-2; a possible D gene is TRBD1 (6 bases). This CDR3 is 13 amino acids long. CDR1 and CDR2 (germline): MNHEY, SVGAGI. Trimming cost V 7 bases and J 6 bases, with 15 bases left between them. The CDR3, as DNA: TGTGCCAGCACAATTGGGCAGGGGCATGGCTACACCTTC. It translates to CASTIGQGHGYTF.

The V and J genes are TRBV7-3 and TRBJ1-2; weak D call: TRBD1 (6 bases). This CDR3 spans 13 amino acids. V was pared by 5 bases and J by 8 bases, with 15 bases between. The germline V gene encodes CDR1 SGHTA and CDR2 FQGTGA. The CDR3 bases are TGTGCCAGCAGCATGGGACAAGCCTTAGGCTACACCTTC. Translating gives CASSMGQALGYTF.

The chain couples TRBV5-4 to TRBJ1-3; D call uncertain. The CDR3 is 13 residues long. Trimming removed 4 bases at V and 7 bases at J, with 12 bases between. Germline CDR1 is SGHNT and CDR2 is YYREEE (reference sequence). The CDR3 sequence is CASSTETRNTIYF. For the CDR3, the DNA is TGTGCCAGCAGCACAGAAACTAGGAACACCATATATTTT.

This chain uses TRBV2 with TRBJ1-1; D may be TRBD1 (5 bases). Deletions cut 0 bases from V and 7 bases from J, with 6 bases between. This CDR3 is built from 12 residues. Per the germline V gene, CDR1 is SNHLY and CDR2 is FYNNEI. The CDR3 loop reads CASSEAGGEAFF. The CDR3 DNA is TGTGCCAGCAGTGAAGCCGGGGGTGAAGCTTTCTTT.

J is TRBJ1-1 and V is TRBV15; D is perhaps TRBD1 (5 bases). V was clipped by 3 bases and J by 6 bases, with 11 bases between them. Germline-derived CDR1 and CDR2 are LNHNV and YYDKDF (reference sequence). The length of the CDR3 is 13 residues. This CDR3 is CATSSLRGAEAFF. The CDR3 nucleotides read TGTGCCACCAGCAGTCTAAGGGGCGCTGAAGCTTTCTTT.

The chain has TRBV21-1 and TRBJ2-2; TRBD1, the table's D call, lacks a check against the DNA. TRBV21-1 represents a pseudogene. The CDR3 runs to 17 residues. The chain's CDR3 is CASSNPRTGGRAGELFF. The CDR3 coding sequence is TGTGCCAGCAGCAACCCCAGGACAGGGGGCCGGGCCGGGGAGCTGTTTTTT.

J is TRBJ2-7 and V is TRBV6-5; D gene uncertain. Per the germline V gene, CDR1 is MNHEY and CDR2 is SVGAGI. The CDR3 is 15 residues long. Trimming took 6 bases from V and 2 from J, leaving 17 bases between them. The CDR3 region is CASSPDTVWAYEQYF. Here the CDR3 DNA reads TGTGCCAGCAGCCCCGACACGGTTTGGGCCTACGAGCAGTACTTC.

This chain joins TRBV7-6 and TRBJ2-7, with 8 bases lining up with TRBD2. Germline V CDR1 and CDR2: SGHVS, FNYEAQ. The CDR3 is 15 residues long. V lost 4 bases to trimming and J lost 3 bases; unmatched junction nucleotides: 8. CDR3 sequence (DNA): TGTGCCAGCAGCTCACATTCGGGACTAGGCTACGAGCAGTACTTC. This translates into CASSSHSGLGYEQYF.

The V call is TRBV7-2, the J call TRBJ2-7, with TRBD1 as a possible D gene (6 bases). Trimming took 5 bases from V and 3 from J, leaving 8 bases between them. The CDR3 spans 12 residues. CDR1 is SGHTA and CDR2 is FQGNSA in the germline V gene. The CDR3 sequence: CASSQGGYEQYF. The CDR3, as DNA: TGTGCCAGCAGCCAAGGGGGCTACGAGCAGTACTTC. The full variable domain, in which reference TRBV7-2 and TRBJ2-7 provide the parts outside the CDR3, is GAGVSQSPSNKVTEKGKDVELRCDPISGHTALYWYRQSLGQGLEFLIYFQGNSAPDKSGLPSDRFSAERTGGSVSTLTIQRTQQEDSAVYLCASSQGGYEQYFGPGTRLTVT.

The rearrangement uses TRBV2 and TRBJ1-5, with D maybe TRBD1 (5 bases). In germline, CDR1 is SNHLY, CDR2 FYNNEI. Trimming left V 6 bases short and J 6 bases short, with 15 bases between. CDR3 size: 14 residues. This chain's CDR3 is CASRGGLRGQPQHF. For the CDR3, the DNA is TGTGCCAGCAGGGGGGGACTTAGGGGTCAGCCCCAGCATTTT.

This sequence joins TRBV19 and TRBJ1-5; 12 bases line up with TRBD1. Germline CDR1 and CDR2: LNHDA and SQIVND (reference sequence). CDR3 length: 18 amino acids. V trimming: 1 base; J trimming: 5 bases; junction bases outside the gene matches: 9. The CDR3 reads CASSIGSVGTGGYQPQHF. The DNA for the CDR3 is TGTGCCAGTAGTATAGGATCCGTGGGGACAGGGGGCTATCAGCCCCAGCATTTT. Full variable domain (missing parts from reference TRBV19 and TRBJ1-5): DGGITQSPKYLFRKEGQNVTLSCEQNLNHDAMYWYRQDPGQGLRLIYYSQIVNDFQKGDIAEGYSVSREKKESFPLTVTSAQKNPTAFYLCASSIGSVGTGGYQPQHFGDGTRLSIL.

This chain uses TRBV28 with TRBJ2-7, with D maybe TRBD2 (6 bases). V lost 6 bases and J 7 bases, leaving 19 bases between the germline ends. The CDR3 loop spans 14 amino acids. Germline-derived CDR1 and CDR2 are MDHEN and SYDVKM. The CDR3 bases are TGTGCCAGCAGCGGGGAGGCTCGGGCTCGTGAGCAGTACTTC. Residues: CASSGEARAREQYF.

The chain has TRBV2 and TRBJ1-6; 10 bases fit TRBD1. The length of the CDR3 is 15 residues. In germline, CDR1 is SNHLY, CDR2 FYNNEI. The ends lost 6 bases at V and 6 bases at J; junction bases unmatched: 5. CDR3 coding DNA: TGTGCCAGCAGGGACCGGGACAGGGGTAATTCACCCCTCCACTTT. Amino acid sequence: CASRDRDRGNSPLHF.

The chain recombines TRBV18 with TRBJ2-2, with D unclear. This CDR3 spans 15 amino acids. Trimming removed 2 bases at V and 6 bases at J, with 13 bases between. The V gene's germline CDR1 is KGHSH and CDR2 LQKENI. DNA for the CDR3: TGTGCCAGCTCACCAGCCACCGGGTTGCCCGGGGAGCTGTTTTTT. It specifies CASSPATGLPGELFF.

This sequence joins TRBV27 and TRBJ1-2; 7 bases line up with TRBD1. After removal of 5 bases from V and 6 bases from J, the junction contained 9 bases not matched to a gene. This CDR3 has 14 residues. The germline V gene has CDR1 MNHEY and CDR2 SMNVEV (reference sequence). Written as DNA, the CDR3 is TGTGCCAGCAGTCCAACAGGGGTTTCGCATGGCTACACCTTC. Its translation: CASSPTGVSHGYTF.

The chain uses TRBV5-1 and TRBJ2-2; 10 bases are a match to TRBD2. V was clipped by 0 bases and J by 2 bases; unmatched bases: 4. Per germline, CDR1 SGHRS and CDR2 YFSETQ. This CDR3 comprises 17 residues. Written as DNA, the CDR3 is TGCGCCAGCAGCTTGGCTGGGACTAGCGATAACACCGGGGAGCTGTTTTTT. Translating it yields CASSLAGTSDNTGELFF. Complete variable domain (other parts from reference TRBV5-1 and TRBJ2-2): KAGVTQTPRYLIKTRGQQVTLSCSPISGHRSVSWYQQTPGQGLQFLFEYFSETQRNKGNFPGRFSGRQFSNSRSEMNVSTLELGDSALYLCASSLAGTSDNTGELFFGEGSRLTVL.

The chain is built from TRBV2 and TRBJ2-5; the match to TRBD2 covers 7 bases. Germline trimming cut 7 bases from V and 4 bases from J; bases unmatched to any gene: 3. The CDR3 length is 12 residues. Germline CDR1 is SNHLY and CDR2 is FYNNEI. As DNA, the CDR3 is TGTGCCAGCATGGGAGGGGTAGAGACCCAGTACTTC. It codes for CASMGGVETQYF. The entire variable domain, with the rest obtained from reference TRBV2 and TRBJ2-5, is as follows: EPEVTQTPSHQVTQMGQEVILRCVPISNHLYFYWYRQILGQKVEFLVSFYNNEISEKSEIFDDQFSVERPDGSNFTLKIRSTKLEDSAMYFCASMGGVETQYFGPGTRLLVL.

The J gene is TRBJ1-5, the V gene TRBV2; TRBD1 matches 7 bases. The CDR3 runs 16 residues. CDR1 is SNHLY and CDR2 is FYNNEI in the germline V gene. The J segment lost 2 bases and the V segment lost 6 bases, leaving 10 bases of the junction unmatched. CDR3 DNA: TGTGCCAGCAGCCAGGGACAGTGGGTTGGCAATCAGCCCCAGCATTTT. Its translation: CASSQGQWVGNQPQHF. The whole variable domain, filled in from reference TRBV2 and TRBJ1-5, reads EPEVTQTPSHQVTQMGQEVILRCVPISNHLYFYWYRQILGQKVEFLVSFYNNEISEKSEIFDDQFSVERPDGSNFTLKIRSTKLEDSAMYFCASSQGQWVGNQPQHFGDGTRLSIL.

This rearrangement joins TRBV27 to TRBJ2-7; D might be TRBD1 (6 bases). Germline CDR1 MNHEY, CDR2 SMNVEV (reference sequence). CDR3 length: 14 residues. Trimming left V 8 bases short and J 4 bases short, with 18 bases between. The CDR3 sequence: CASAGVWLGYEQYF. CDR3 nucleotides: TGTGCCAGCGCAGGGGTATGGCTGGGGTACGAGCAGTACTTC.

This clone was seen only once. The chain links TRBV4-1 to TRBJ1-2; a possible D gene is TRBD1 (5 bases). CDR1 and CDR2 from the germline V gene are MGHRA and YSYEKL. V dropped 3 bases and J dropped 7 bases, with 21 bases sitting between them. The CDR3 contains 16 residues. The CDR3 sequence is CASSQVWGEGPAGYTF. CDR3 sequence (DNA): TGCGCCAGCAGCCAGGTGTGGGGGGAGGGCCCGGCTGGCTACACCTTC.

The rearrangement links TRBV10-3 to TRBJ1-6; 10 positions agree with TRBD1. The CDR3 has 17 residues. CDR1 and CDR2 (germline): ENHRY, SYGVKD. With 5 bases clipped from V and 7 bases from J, the junction kept 11 bases outside the gene matches. For the CDR3, the DNA is TGTGCCATCAGTACTGCGAGACAGGGGGCTGTAAATTCACCCCTCCACTTT. Protein: CAISTARQGAVNSPLHF.

V and J are TRBV7-9 and TRBJ2-1; D unclear. CDR3 length equals 14 residues. The ends were cut back, 0 bases at V and 5 bases at J, with 8 bases in the middle. Germline V gene data show CDR1 as SEHNR and CDR2 as FQNEAQ (reference sequence). CDR3 coding DNA: TGTGCCAGCAGCTTAGCGTGGCTAGACAATGAGCAGTTCTTC. This gives the protein CASSLAWLDNEQFF.

This chain joins TRBV11-2 and TRBJ2-1; TRBD2 agrees at 9 bases. Germline CDR1 SGHAT, CDR2 FQNNGV. J gave up 11 bases and V 0 bases, and 8 bases lay outside the gene matches. The length of the CDR3 is 15 residues. CDR3 region: CASSLDRASGNKQFF. CDR3 coding DNA: TGTGCCAGCAGCTTAGATCGGGCTAGCGGGAACAAGCAGTTCTTC.

V is TRBV5-1 and J is TRBJ1-1; 10 bases are a match to TRBD1. V was clipped by 1 base and J by 0 bases; unmatched bases: 3. Per the germline V gene, CDR1 is SGHRS and CDR2 is YFSETQ. The CDR3 has 16 amino acids. The CDR3 DNA reads as TGCGCCAGCAGCTTGACGACAGGGGGCCTGAACACTGAAGCTTTCTTT. This gives the protein CASSLTTGGLNTEAFF.

V and J are TRBV7-9 and TRBJ2-7; 7 bases line up with TRBD1. Germline CDR1 reads SEHNR; CDR2 reads FQNEAQ (reference sequence). The junction had 7 bases not matched to a gene; V was cut back by 3 bases and J by 2 bases. CDR3 length equals 15 residues. The chain's CDR3 is CASSFGTATTYEQYF. Here the CDR3 DNA reads TGTGCCAGCAGCTTCGGGACAGCCACTACCTACGAGCAGTACTTC.